This is a list of T cell receptor beta chains from one sample in a study of T cells expressing NK-cell markers. TCRdb derives one entry per CDR3 protein from the 5' RACE reads, leaving out DNA. Its table lists 440,000 or so distinct CDR3 sequences. The material sequenced was blood T cells: a sorted CD56 or NKG2C T cell subset, CD4+ or CD8+ T cells, or bulk PBMC T cells (not recorded which). Source of these receptors: a woman between 18 and 75 years old in good health. The CDR3 runs from the conserved cysteine through the conserved F or W.

TRBV12-3/TRBV12-4	TRBJ2-2	CASSPDRGDGELFF
TRBV6-2/TRBV6-3	TRBJ2-7	CASSYGGTGGFYEQYF
TRBV3-1	TRBJ1-5	CASSQGVTGNSNQPQHF
TRBV20-1	TRBJ2-2	CSASYGNTGELFF
TRBV12-3/TRBV12-4	TRBJ2-2	CASSLVLAGELFF
TRBV6-5	TRBJ2-2	CASSYTGGHTGELFF
TRBV12-3/TRBV12-4	TRBJ2-4	CASSLEVLQYF
TRBV27	TRBJ2-1	CASSPPRPTTVYNEQFF
TRBV5-1	TRBJ2-5	CASSRSGTGEETQYF
TRBV5-1	TRBJ2-7	CASSLRRGEFDEQYF
TRBV3-1	TRBJ2-7	CASSQAHEQYF
TRBV19	TRBJ2-3	CASSRGEGPSTDTQYF
TRBV20-1	TRBJ2-3	CSAGDERGTTDTQYF
TRBV12-3/TRBV12-4	TRBJ2-1	CASSLPGRSYNEQFF
TRBV11-1	TRBJ1-3	CASSSGVGVDRVISGNTIYF
TRBV29-1	TRBJ2-3	CSVSAGTDTQYF
TRBV4-1	TRBJ1-1	CASSQEPGRAAEAFF
TRBV20-1	TRBJ2-5	CSARGRTLQETQYF
TRBV20-1	TRBJ2-1	CSAQSGAGGYNEQFF
TRBV25-1	TRBJ2-2	CASTLQGTGELFF
TRBV12-3/TRBV12-4	TRBJ1-2	CASSLDRDLPGYTF
TRBV19	TRBJ2-1	CASSIAGPYNEQFF
TRBV11-3	TRBJ2-3	CASSWGLAGTTDTQYF
TRBV24-1	TRBJ2-3	CATSDNRDRTDTQYF
TRBV29-1	TRBJ2-3	CSVSRTSGTDTQYF
TRBV5-6	TRBJ2-1	CASSEGHGANYNEQFF
TRBV29-1	TRBJ1-1	CSVGEGAVDTEAFF
TRBV5-1	TRBJ2-1	CASSLLGGHPSNEQFF
TRBV27	TRBJ2-7	CASRLTLTGFYEQYF
TRBV6-5	TRBJ2-1	CASSSSDRGEQFF
TRBV12-3/TRBV12-4	TRBJ1-2	CASSPGTGTRGYTF
TRBV27	TRBJ2-7	CASSFRAGAPHEQYF
TRBV9	TRBJ2-2	CASTPTSSRNGELFF
TRBV5-5	TRBJ2-1	CASRSGTGAYNEQFF
TRBV20-1	TRBJ2-1	CSHRGPYNEQFF